The entry below describes one TCR beta chain. The data originate from a study of PD-L1 blockade in urothelial cancer. Study-level background: Analyses were performed on blood at 3 weeks after treatment start (the second dose) and at 6 weeks. The study recovered a median of 141,255 T cells per blood sample.

The CDR3 runs 13 residues. V lost 1 base and J 3 bases, leaving 9 bases between the germline ends. The V gene's germline CDR1 is SQVTM and CDR2 ANQGSEA. Time point indicated: pretreatment peripheral blood. Clones were sequenced by immunoSEQ multiplex PCR, and TCRdb holds only the in-frame ones, with some missing. The sample includes about 49,000 clones, 70% to 80% of them seen just once. The receptor comes from a man between 70 and 80 years old with urothelial cancer. The specimen comprised PBMCs, sampled around atezolizumab (anti-PD-L1) treatment. This chain joins TRBV29-1 and TRBJ2-5; a weak D match, TRBD1 (6 bases). CDR3 coding DNA: TGCAGCGTTGAAGTTGCAGGGGAAGAGACCCAGTACTTC. It translates to CSVEVAGEETQYF. Based on the CDR3 plus reference TRBV29-1 and TRBJ2-5, the full variable domain is SAVISQKPSRDICQRGTSLTIQCQVDSQVTMMFWYRQQPGQSLTLIATANQGSEATYESGFVIDKFPISRPNLTFSTLTVSNMSPEDSSIYLCSVEVAGEETQYFGPGTRLLVL.